A selection of T cell receptor beta chains follows, all from one sample in a study of beta chain features in type 1 diabetes. TCRdb's copy holds only in-frame clones and misses some; the assay was immunoSEQ multiplex PCR. The sample contains roughly 350,000 clones, approximately 10% of which appear only once. Specimen: naive CD4+ T cells from blood. The source is a woman aged 25 to 39 in good health. Both conserved end residues are part of each CDR3. A D gene is named only where the DNA matches it firmly. Clone size is shown for a subset of rows, as once, few, many or a class of expanded clone.

TRBV28	NA	TRBJ2-2	NA	CASSLGAAGPNTGELFF	TGTGCCAGCAGTTTGGGGGCCGCAGGCCCGAACACCGGGGAGCTGTTTTTT
TRBV5-1	NA	TRBJ2-7	few	CASSFVMGASYEQYF	TGCGCCAGCAGCTTTGTCATGGGGGCGAGCTACGAGCAGTACTTC
TRBV2	TRBD2	TRBJ2-1	NA	CASSGQLAGNEQFF	TGTGCCAGCAGTGGACAACTAGCGGGGAATGAGCAGTTCTTC
TRBV9	NA	TRBJ2-2	few	CASSPTTGASRLAGELFF	TGTGCCAGCAGCCCTACGACGGGAGCCAGCCGGTTGGCCGGGGAGCTGTTTTTT
TRBV18	NA	TRBJ2-6	NA	CASSAVEAFSGANVLTF	TGTGCCAGCTCCGCCGTGGAGGCCTTCTCTGGGGCCAACGTCCTGACTTTC
TRBV18	NA	TRBJ2-3	NA	CASSPERELLEDTQYF	TGTGCCAGCTCACCGGAACGGGAGTTACTTGAAGATACGCAGTATTTT
TRBV28	NA	TRBJ1-1	NA	CASSYRPREAFF	TGTGCCAGCAGTTACCGCCCCAGGGAAGCTTTCTTT
TRBV7-2	NA	TRBJ2-2	NA	CASRKGPTGELFF	TGTGCCAGCCGTAAGGGGCCCACCGGGGAGCTGTTTTTT
TRBV28	NA	TRBJ2-7	NA	CASRRVNYEQYF	TGTGCCAGCAGACGAGTTAACTACGAGCAGTACTTC
TRBV29-1	TRBD1	TRBJ2-7	NA	CSVYALGQGMGEQYF	TGCAGCGTGTATGCTTTGGGACAGGGAATGGGCGAGCAGTACTTC
TRBV2	NA	TRBJ1-2	NA	CASSEGPVSGYTF	TGTGCCAGCAGTGAAGGGCCCGTCTCTGGCTACACCTTC
TRBV28	TRBD1	TRBJ2-3	NA	CASSLKQGAGDTQYF	TGTGCCAGCAGCCTAAAACAGGGGGCAGGAGATACGCAGTATTTT
TRBV25-1	TRBD2	TRBJ2-1	NA	CASSEPLRTSKNNEQFF	TGTGCCAGCAGTGAACCCCTCCGGACTAGCAAGAACAATGAGCAGTTCTTC
TRBV5-1	NA	TRBJ2-5	few	CASSVPEGGQETQYF	TGCGCCAGCAGCGTACCAGAGGGTGGCCAAGAGACCCAGTACTTC
TRBV5-1	TRBD2	TRBJ2-2	few	CASSWTSGDTGELFF	TGCGCCAGCAGCTGGACTAGCGGGGACACCGGGGAGCTGTTTTTT
TRBV5-1	TRBD2	TRBJ2-3	NA	CASSYELAGPADTQYF	TGCGCCAGCAGCTACGAGCTAGCGGGCCCCGCAGATACGCAGTATTTT
TRBV25-1	NA	TRBJ2-4	NA	CASRDDRAKNIQYF	TGTGCCAGCAGAGACGACAGGGCCAAAAACATTCAGTACTTC
TRBV30	TRBD2	TRBJ2-2	few	CAWDSGRARTGELFF	TGTGCCTGGGATAGCGGGAGGGCCAGAACCGGGGAGCTGTTTTTT
TRBV29-1	TRBD1	TRBJ2-7	NA	CSAQRDRAYEQYF	TGCAGCGCTCAACGGGACAGGGCCTACGAGCAGTACTTC
TRBV6-1	NA	TRBJ2-1	few	CASSERTVKNNEQFF	TGTGCCAGCAGTGAACGGACAGTGAAAAACAATGAGCAGTTCTTC
TRBV27	TRBD1	TRBJ2-7	NA	CASSPTGGVGPYEQYF	TGTGCCAGCAGTCCTACAGGGGGCGTGGGGCCTTACGAGCAGTACTTC
TRBV18	NA	TRBJ2-1	NA	CASSPPPTGNEQFF	TGTGCCAGCTCACCACCCCCGACGGGGAACGAGCAGTTCTTC
TRBV7-6	NA	TRBJ2-7	few	CASSLALGPYEQYF	TGTGCCAGCAGCTTAGCTCTCGGTCCCTACGAGCAGTACTTC
TRBV7-9	TRBD1	TRBJ2-7	NA	CASSETGGSYEQYF	TGTGCCAGCAGCGAGACAGGGGGCTCCTACGAGCAGTACTTC
TRBV7-2	TRBD2	TRBJ2-3	NA	CASSPPAGGYTDTQYF	TGTGCCAGCAGCCCTCCAGCGGGAGGGTACACAGATACGCAGTATTTT
TRBV25-1	TRBD1	TRBJ2-3	NA	CASSDSGTGVDTQYF	TGTGCCAGCAGTGATTCCGGGACAGGGGTAGATACGCAGTATTTT
TRBV9	NA	TRBJ2-5	NA	CASSPGQGGTQYF	TGTGCCAGCAGCCCTGGGCAGGGAGGGACCCAGTACTTC
TRBV28	NA	TRBJ1-2	NA	CASRAEDGTFFRGYTF	TGTGCCAGCAGGGCGGAAGACGGGACTTTCTTCCGCGGCTACACCTTC
TRBV13	TRBD1	TRBJ2-2	NA	CASSRRQERTGDTGELFF	TGTGCCAGCAGCAGGCGGCAGGAACGGACAGGGGACACCGGGGAGCTGTTTTTT
TRBV5-4	TRBD2	TRBJ2-5	NA	CASSLGNSGSGETQYF	TGTGCCAGCAGCTTGGGTAATAGCGGGAGCGGGGAGACCCAGTACTTC
TRBV9	NA	TRBJ2-3	NA	CASSSRSTGHTDTQYF	TGTGCCAGCAGCTCCCGTTCGACAGGACACACAGATACGCAGTATTTT
TRBV7-9	NA	TRBJ1-1	NA	CASSLTGGNTEAFF	TGTGCCAGCAGCTTAACGGGGGGGAACACTGAAGCTTTCTTT
TRBV19	NA	TRBJ2-1	NA	CASTSHGTPTYNEQFF	TGTGCCAGTACTTCCCATGGGACTCCCACCTACAATGAGCAGTTCTTC
TRBV18	TRBD1	TRBJ1-2	few	CASSGTGANYGYTF	TGTGCCAGTTCCGGGACAGGGGCTAACTATGGCTACACCTTC
TRBV7-3	NA	TRBJ1-1	NA	CASSSGQRGTEAFF	TGTGCCAGCAGCAGCGGACAGCGGGGCACTGAAGCTTTCTTT
TRBV2	TRBD2	TRBJ2-7	few	CASSNRAGPFYEQYF	TGTGCCAGCAGTAACAGAGCGGGACCATTCTACGAGCAGTACTTC
TRBV20-1	NA	TRBJ2-7	NA	CSASRDEQYF	TGCAGTGCTAGTCGCGACGAGCAGTACTTC
TRBV27	NA	TRBJ2-1	NA	CASSSLRGTNYNEQFF	TGTGCCAGCAGTTCCCTGCGCGGTACGAACTACAATGAGCAGTTCTTC
TRBV20-1	NA	TRBJ2-5	NA	CSALPRAQYF	TGCAGTGCCCTCCCTCGGGCCCAGTACTTC
TRBV5-1	NA	TRBJ2-7	NA	CASSPTVSYEQYF	TGCGCCAGCAGCCCGACAGTGTCCTACGAGCAGTACTTC
TRBV6-5	TRBD2	TRBJ2-1	NA	CASSTGLAFNEQFF	TGTGCCAGCAGTACGGGACTAGCGTTTAATGAGCAGTTCTTC
TRBV7-6	TRBD1	TRBJ2-3	NA	CASSGGQGFADTQYF	TGTGCCAGCAGCGGGGGACAGGGTTTTGCAGATACGCAGTATTTT
TRBV14	NA	TRBJ2-7	NA	CASRNSGVYEQYF	TGTGCCAGCAGAAATAGCGGAGTTTACGAGCAGTACTTC
TRBV6-5	NA	TRBJ2-7	NA	CASRKSEQYF	TGTGCCAGCAGAAAGAGCGAGCAGTACTTC
TRBV28	TRBD1	TRBJ1-2	few	CASSLHPGGYGYTF	TGTGCCAGCAGTTTACATCCAGGGGGCTATGGCTACACCTTC
TRBV7-9	TRBD2	TRBJ2-7	NA	CASSLVAGGDEQYF	TGTGCCAGCAGCTTAGTAGCGGGAGGTGACGAGCAGTACTTC
TRBV6-6	NA	TRBJ2-1	NA	CASSYVGYNEQFF	TGTGCCAGCAGTTACGTCGGGTACAATGAGCAGTTCTTC
TRBV7-2	TRBD1	TRBJ1-1	few	CASSLVGPGQGSTEAFF	TGTGCCAGCAGCTTAGTGGGTCCGGGACAGGGGAGCACTGAAGCTTTCTTT
TRBV13	NA	TRBJ2-7	few	CASSLGRRTTNEQYF	TGTGCCAGCAGCTTAGGAAGAAGGACAACCAACGAGCAGTACTTC
TRBV15	NA	TRBJ1-2	few	CATSGRGGGQFLYGYTF	TGTGCCACCAGCGGGAGGGGGGGAGGACAGTTCCTCTATGGCTACACCTTC
TRBV5-4	TRBD1	TRBJ2-2	few	CASSVPGQGITGELFF	TGTGCCAGCAGCGTGCCGGGACAGGGGATAACCGGGGAGCTGTTTTTT
TRBV7-3	TRBD2	TRBJ2-1	few	CASSPRTSGNDEQFF	TGTGCCAGCAGCCCCCGGACTAGCGGGAATGATGAGCAGTTCTTC
TRBV6-5	TRBD2	TRBJ2-7	NA	CASSSGLAGGTEQYF	TGTGCCAGCAGTTCAGGACTAGCGGGAGGGACGGAGCAGTACTTC
TRBV11-2	TRBD2	TRBJ2-1	few	CASSSGLAGIGNEQFF	TGTGCCAGCAGCTCGGGACTAGCGGGAATCGGGAATGAGCAGTTCTTC
TRBV2	NA	TRBJ1-3	few	CASSETRNSGNTIYF	TGTGCCAGCAGTGAAACACGAAACTCTGGAAACACCATATATTTT